This TCR beta chain was recorded in a study of T cell responses to AZD1222 COVID-19 vaccine. CDR3 size: 14 residues. Germline V gene data show CDR1 as SGHKS and CDR2 as YYEKEE (reference sequence). Between the trimmed V and J ends, which lost 5 bases and 1 base, there was a span of 12 bases. Study observations and caveats: Repertoires in all cases were sampled only once the peak T cell response had passed. Donors were chiefly white British, with a greater number of females, and clonal diversity was perhaps underestimated. Vaccine-associated CD4 TCRs spanned spike, dominant at 160-218 and 743-854. Close to half of all spike-specific TCRs reportedly target regions of the variants that are unmutated.

A remark on this clone: The antigen is not known.

Sequenced by immunoSEQ multiplex PCR; TCRdb stores in-frame clones only, minus some. The data show 100,000 to 120,000 clones, roughly 90% seen once. J is TRBJ1-1 and V is TRBV5-5, with a tentative D call TRBD1 (6 bases). The receptor was isolated from an adult in good health. The input for sequencing was peripheral blood, taken on day 0 of AZD1222 vaccination. CDR3 DNA sequence: TGTGCCAGCAGTAAAGGGGACAAGAACACTGAAGCTTTCTTT. It specifies CASSKGDKNTEAFF.